A single TCR beta chain is shown here with its context. No antigen is known for it. Profiled with immunoSEQ multiplex PCR; TCRdb holds only in-frame clones, not every one. Altogether about 88,000 clones are present, 92% being singletons, with the ten largest covering about 5%. The sample originates from a study of T cell responses to AZD1222 COVID-19 vaccine. Study-level results: It was only after the peak T cell response that any repertoires were sampled. Seropositive status at baseline applied to only a handful of AZD1222 recipients.

Looked up from germline, CDR1 is SGHDN and CDR2 is FVKESK. The CDR3 covers 15 residues. Germline trimming cut 1 base from V and 7 bases from J; bases unmatched to any gene: 10. The V gene is TRBV14, the J gene TRBJ2-7; 7 bases agree with TRBD2. This sample comprised peripheral blood, obtained on day 0 of AZD1222 vaccination. The TCR was taken from an adult in good health. Here the CDR3 reads CASSQAPGRTGEQYF. CDR3 nucleotide sequence: TGTGCCAGCAGCCAAGCCCCCGGGAGGACGGGAGAGCAGTACTTC.